Included here is one T cell receptor beta chain sequence, with context. This sample stems from a study of control samples from healthy donors and cancer patients. CDR3 size: 14 residues. CDR1 is SGHNT, CDR2 YYREEE, per germline (reference sequence). V was pared by 2 bases and J by 3 bases, with 12 bases between. Clones were read by immunoSEQ multiplex PCR, and TCRdb kept only the in-frame ones, dropping some. The sample includes 150,000 to 200,000 clones, 80% to 90% seen only once; the top ten take about 1.8%. The sequence derives from a man between 18 and 29 years old in good health. The chain has TRBV5-4 and TRBJ2-7; possibly TRBD1 for D (5 bases). Sequencing was carried out using blood. The chain's CDR3 is CASSFLGRDYEQYF. CDR3 sequence (DNA): TGTGCCAGCAGCTTTCTCGGCAGGGACTACGAGCAGTACTTC.